Each of the 14 T cell receptor beta chains below was sequenced from the same sample in a study of OX40 agonist ivuxolimab in advanced cancers. Profiling relied on immunoSEQ multiplex PCR, and the TCRdb table lists in-frame clones only, not all of them. The sample includes 50,000 to 65,000 clones, approximately 89% seen only once; the top ten take 15% to 20%. Sequencing used CD4+ or CD8+ T cells sorted from blood, obtained in a trial of the OX40 agonist ivuxolimab. The receptors were gathered from an adult with an advanced solid tumor such as melanoma, head and neck, liver or kidney cancer.

This chain uses TRBV19 with TRBJ2-7; 9 nucleotides line up with TRBD2. V shed 3 bases, J shed 4 bases, and the junction held 7 bases outside the gene matches. The CDR3 runs 15 residues. CDR1 is LNHDA and CDR2 is SQIVND in the germline V gene (reference sequence). This CDR3 is CASSISASGKYEQYF. The CDR3 bases are TGTGCCAGTAGTATTTCGGCTAGCGGGAAGTACGAGCAGTACTTC.

The chain carries TRBV30 and TRBJ1-6; D is unresolved. The V gene lost 1 base and the J gene lost 8 bases, with 21 bases spanning the gap. CDR3 length: 17 residues. Germline CDR1 and CDR2: GTSNPN and SVGIG (reference sequence). The CDR3 coding sequence is TGTGCCTGGAGTGAAACTGTGGGGAGGGAGACCTATTCACCCCTCCACTTT. It yields the protein CAWSETVGRETYSPLHF.

For this clone: At the DNA level, this CDR3 is encoded by other sequences in the same sample as well. Here the CDR3 DNA reads TGTGCCAGCTCACCCTCGTCGGGTAGCTCCTACAATGAGCAGTTCTTC. Translating it yields CASSPSSGSSYNEQFF. This chain connects TRBV18 to TRBJ2-1; D gene ambiguous. Trimming stripped 3 bases from V and 0 bases from J, with 12 bases between. Germline values: CDR1 KGHSH, CDR2 LQKENI. The CDR3 spans 16 residues.

The rearrangement uses TRBV28 and TRBJ2-7; the D is unclear. Germline V gene lookup returns CDR1 MDHEN and CDR2 SYDVKM. V lost 7 bases and J lost 7, with 17 bases in between. The CDR3 is 13 residues long. The CDR3 is CASTPLSALEQYF. Written as DNA, the CDR3 is TGTGCCAGCACCCCCCTGTCGGCACTGGAGCAGTACTTC.

The V call is TRBV28, the J call TRBJ2-6; 7 bases are a match to TRBD1. CDR3 length: 18 residues. With V trimmed by 5 bases and J by 4 bases, 14 bases remained unmatched. CDR1 and CDR2 from the germline V gene are MDHEN and SYDVKM. CDR3 in amino acids: CASSSDRVPWAGANVLTF. Here the CDR3 DNA reads TGTGCCAGCAGTAGCGACAGGGTCCCCTGGGCGGGGGCCAACGTCCTGACTTTC.

The chain is built from TRBV9 and TRBJ1-3; D gene unclear. V lost 3 bases and J 1 base, leaving 5 bases between the germline ends. CDR1 SGDLS and CDR2 YYNGEE come from the germline V gene. The CDR3 spans 13 residues. The CDR3: CASSGMSGNTIYF. The DNA of the CDR3 is TGTGCCAGCAGCGGGATGTCTGGAAACACCATATATTTT. The full variable domain, completed using reference TRBV9 and TRBJ1-3, is DSGVTQTPKHLITATGQRVTLRCSPRSGDLSVYWYQQSLDQGLQFLIQYYNGEERAKGNILERFSAQQFPDLHSELNLSSLELGDSALYFCASSGMSGNTIYFGEGSWLTVV.

This clone was counted between two and nine times. The CDR3 DNA reads TGCAGCGTGCGGACAGGCATCTACGAGCAGTACTTC. Its protein is CSVRTGIYEQYF. The chain uses TRBV29-1 and TRBJ2-7; the match to TRBD1 covers 7 bases. V was clipped by 6 bases and J by 3 bases; unmatched bases: 5. Germline V gene data show CDR1 as SQVTM and CDR2 as ANQGSEA. This CDR3 spans 12 amino acids.

This clone was picked up a small number of times. This rearrangement joins TRBV6-5 to TRBJ2-2; 8 nucleotides align to TRBD2. V lost 2 bases and J lost 5; bases outside the gene matches: 4. The CDR3 length is 15 residues. CDR1 MNHEY and CDR2 SVGAGI come from the germline V gene. Here the CDR3 DNA reads TGTGCCAGCAGTTACGATAAGCGGGAGACCGGGGAGCTGTTTTTT. Translation: CASSYDKRETGELFF.

In DNA form, the CDR3 reads TGTGCCAGCAGTTTTATGTCAAGCCGAGAGACCCAGTACTTC. It is translated as CASSFMSSRETQYF. The genes are TRBV28 and TRBJ2-5; D ambiguous. V lost 3 bases and J lost 4, with 12 bases in between. Germline CDR1 is MDHEN and CDR2 is SYDVKM. The CDR3 totals 14 residues.

The V call is TRBV19, the J call TRBJ2-1, with 7 bases identical to TRBD2. The CDR3 has 16 amino acids. The J segment lost 4 bases and the V segment lost 3 bases, leaving 9 bases of the junction unmatched. The germline V gene encodes CDR1 LNHDA and CDR2 SQIVND (reference sequence). CDR3 sequence: CASSITGTTNYNEQFF. In DNA form, the CDR3 reads TGTGCCAGTAGTATTACCGGGACTACAAATTACAATGAGCAGTTCTTC.

This chain uses TRBV5-6 with TRBJ2-2; D is unclear. Per the germline V gene, CDR1 is SGHDT and CDR2 is YYEEEE. V lost 4 bases, J lost 4 bases, and 5 bases lay in between. The CDR3 extends over 12 amino acids. This chain's CDR3 is CASSPSTGELFF. The CDR3 coding sequence is TGTGCCAGCAGCCCATCCACCGGGGAGCTGTTTTTT.

This clone appeared a few times. This chain joins TRBV2 and TRBJ2-1; D gene uncertain. CDR3 size: 15 residues. Germline loops: CDR1 SNHLY, CDR2 FYNNEI. Trimming stripped 7 bases from V and 8 bases from J, with 21 bases between. This CDR3 reads CASIDGGRASDEQFF. The CDR3 DNA reads TGTGCCAGCATTGACGGCGGCCGGGCTTCGGATGAGCAGTTCTTC.

The chain employs TRBV19 and TRBJ2-3, with D possibly matching TRBD1 (6 bases). There are 13 residues in the CDR3. V lost 8 bases, J lost 1 base, and 10 bases lay in between. Germline V gives CDR1 LNHDA, CDR2 SQIVND (reference sequence). The CDR3: CASSHRGTDTQYF. The CDR3 region has the DNA TGTGCCAGTTCACACAGGGGCACAGATACGCAGTATTTT.

The chain recombines TRBV13 with TRBJ1-1; TRBD1 agrees at 7 bases. This CDR3 has 13 residues. J lost 13 bases, V lost 5 bases, and 13 bases had no gene match. CDR1 is PRHDT and CDR2 is FYEKMQ in the germline V gene (reference sequence). The DNA for the CDR3 is TGTGCCAGCAGCCCTTTTATCGGGACAGAGATTTTCTTT. Translated, it gives CASSPFIGTEIFF.